The sequence of this TCR beta chain was determined in a study of PD-L1 blockade in urothelial cancer. As for the study in general: Analyses were performed on blood at 3 weeks after treatment start (the second dose) and at 6 weeks. Blood samples had a median of 141,255 T cells. General study points: At the 3-week point, tumor-associated blood clones expanded more in durable-benefit patients.

This clone was recorded only once. Its antigen is not known. Germline and junction disagree at one end, which may indicate a read error. Measured with immunoSEQ multiplex PCR; TCRdb has only the in-frame clones, and not every one. This table holds tens of thousands of clones, more than 80% found once. The CDR3 runs to 14 residues. Germline V gene data show CDR1 as SNHLY and CDR2 as FYNNEI. Regarding time point: peripheral blood 6 weeks after treatment start. The input for sequencing was PBMCs, taken around atezolizumab (anti-PD-L1) treatment. This receptor was taken from a man aged 65 to 85 with urothelial cancer. This sequence joins TRBV2 and TRBJ1-1; TRBD1 matches at 8 bases. The CDR3 DNA reads TGTGCCAGCAGCGAAGAACAGGGGGGGACTGAAGCTTTCTTT. Protein product: CASSEEQGGTEAFF.